This TCR beta chain comes out of a study of blood T cell repertoires in COVID-19. CDR3 length: 16 residues. The germline V gene has CDR1 KGHSH and CDR2 LQKENI. Between the trimmed V and J ends, which lost 5 bases and 7 bases, there was a span of 21 bases. The authors' processing: Counts of nucleated cells, estimated from reference gene primer amplification, were obtained. This table comes from immunoSEQ multiplex PCR, and its TCRdb copy is limited to in-frame clones, with some not included. The V and J calls and clone size are taken from that table; D and trimming were inferred from the DNA. The sample lists fewer than 250,000 clones; 80% to 85% were seen once. This clone was picked up one time.

Sequences were obtained from peripheral blood. The receptor comes from a human donor in a cohort sampled during active COVID-19. The gene calls are TRBV18 and TRBJ1-5; TRBD1 might be the D (5 bases). The CDR3 loop is CASSTAGGARGQPQHF. CDR3 nucleotide sequence: TGTGCCAGCTCAACAGCCGGCGGGGCGAGAGGCCAGCCCCAGCATTTT.